This TCR beta chain comes out of a study of response to subunit inactivated influenza vaccine. Turning to this clonotype: What it recognizes is unknown.

Points from the study as a whole: Few additional T cells are recruited per seasonal influenza vaccination, authors suggested.

CDR3 length: 15 residues. Trimming removed 3 bases at V and 0 bases at J, with 9 bases between. In TCRdb, the RT-PCR reads were re-called with MiXCR into one record per CDR3 protein. Of a few hundred thousand distinct CDR3 sequences in the sample, approximately 10% are singletons; the top ten hold approximately 10%. These data also featured in a second study, about T cells expressing NK-cell markers. As that report states: The authors generated TCR beta cDNA through 5'RACE template switching with UMIs. Topping the CD3+CD56-NKG2C+ fraction as well were these clonotypes, in a handful of donors.

This specimen was PBMCs from blood, taken on the day of vaccination. The chain recombines TRBV12-3 or TRBV12-4 with TRBJ1-5; perhaps TRBD1 as D (5 bases). This sequence was found in a man between 45 and 60 years old who received an inactivated influenza vaccine. CDR3 sequence reads: CASSLAGRSNQPQHF. Here the CDR3 DNA reads TGTGCCAGCAGTTTGGCGGGACGTAGCAATCAGCCCCAGCATTTT.